This TCR beta chain was sequenced in a study of PD-L1 blockade in urothelial cancer. Study in general: At 3 weeks (second dose) and 6 weeks after starting treatment, blood was analyzed. The median T cell count in blood samples was some 140,000.

TCRdb's copy holds only in-frame clones and misses some; the assay was immunoSEQ multiplex PCR. The table shows about 26,000 clones, with 75% to 90% occurring only once. CDR1 is SGHRS and CDR2 is YFSETQ in the germline V gene. CDR3 size: 17 residues. V shed 4 bases and J shed 3 bases, with 23 bases lying between them. This clone was picked up a small number of times. The specimen comprised PBMCs, sampled around atezolizumab (anti-PD-L1) treatment. This chain connects TRBV5-1 to TRBJ2-7; a possible D gene is TRBD2 (6 bases). The sequence was obtained from a man aged 60-69 years with urothelial cancer. CDR3 amino acids: CASSPSGGTSNLYEQYF. DNA for the CDR3: TGCGCCAGCAGCCCCAGTGGGGGGACCTCGAACCTCTACGAGCAGTACTTC.